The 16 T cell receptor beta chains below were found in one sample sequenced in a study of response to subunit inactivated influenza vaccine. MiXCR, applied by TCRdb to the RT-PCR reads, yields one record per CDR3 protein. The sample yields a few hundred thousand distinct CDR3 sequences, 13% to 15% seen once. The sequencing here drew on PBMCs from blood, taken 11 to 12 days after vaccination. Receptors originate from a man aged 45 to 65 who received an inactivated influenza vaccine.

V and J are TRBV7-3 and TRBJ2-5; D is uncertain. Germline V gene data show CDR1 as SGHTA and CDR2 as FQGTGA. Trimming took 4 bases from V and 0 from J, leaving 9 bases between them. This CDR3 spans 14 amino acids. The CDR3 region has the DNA TGTGCCAGCAGCTCCGTGGGATACCAAGAGACCCAGTACTTC. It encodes CASSSVGYQETQYF.

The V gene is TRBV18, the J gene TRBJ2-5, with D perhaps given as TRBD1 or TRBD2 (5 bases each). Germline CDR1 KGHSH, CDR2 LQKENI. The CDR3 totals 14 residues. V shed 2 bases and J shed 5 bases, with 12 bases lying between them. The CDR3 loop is CASSPVGTKETQYF. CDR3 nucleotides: TGTGCCAGCTCACCAGTCGGGACGAAGGAGACCCAGTACTTC.

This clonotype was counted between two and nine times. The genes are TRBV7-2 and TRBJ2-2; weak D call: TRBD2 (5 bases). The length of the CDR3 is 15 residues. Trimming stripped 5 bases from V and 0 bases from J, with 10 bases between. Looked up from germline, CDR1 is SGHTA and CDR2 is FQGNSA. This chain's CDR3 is CASSRAVANTGELFF. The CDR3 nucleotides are TGTGCCAGCAGCCGAGCGGTCGCGAACACCGGGGAGCTGTTTTTT.

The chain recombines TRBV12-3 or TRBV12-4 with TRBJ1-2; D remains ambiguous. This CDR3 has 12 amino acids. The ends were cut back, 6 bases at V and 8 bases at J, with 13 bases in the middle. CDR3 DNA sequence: TGTGCCAGCAGGCATCCCCAGAGAGGCTACACCTTC. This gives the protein CASRHPQRGYTF.

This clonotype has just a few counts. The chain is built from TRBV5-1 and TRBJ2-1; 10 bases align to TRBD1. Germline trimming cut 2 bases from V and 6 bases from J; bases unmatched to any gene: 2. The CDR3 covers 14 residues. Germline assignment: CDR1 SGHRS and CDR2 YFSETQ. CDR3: CASSFGQGGNEQFF. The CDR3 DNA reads TGCGCCAGCAGCTTCGGACAGGGGGGCAATGAGCAGTTCTTC.

The CDR3 loop is CASSYDPTDTQYF. In DNA form, the CDR3 reads TGTGCCAGCAGTTACGATCCCACAGATACGCAGTATTTT. The chain uses TRBV6-5 and TRBJ2-3; D gene unclear. In germline, CDR1 is MNHEY, CDR2 SVGAGI. The CDR3 contains 13 residues. V lost 2 bases and J lost 2, with 5 bases in between.

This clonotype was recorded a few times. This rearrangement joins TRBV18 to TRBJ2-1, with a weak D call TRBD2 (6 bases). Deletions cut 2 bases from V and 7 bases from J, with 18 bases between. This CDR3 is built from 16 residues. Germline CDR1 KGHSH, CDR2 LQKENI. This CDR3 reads CASSPRGAGGLNEQFF. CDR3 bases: TGTGCCAGCTCACCAAGGGGAGCCGGGGGATTGAATGAGCAGTTCTTC.

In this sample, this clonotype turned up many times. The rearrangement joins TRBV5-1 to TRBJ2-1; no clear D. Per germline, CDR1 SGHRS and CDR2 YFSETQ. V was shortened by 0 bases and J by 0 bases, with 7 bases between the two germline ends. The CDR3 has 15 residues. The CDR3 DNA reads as TGCGCCAGCAGCTTGGCTTCAAGCTCCTACAATGAGCAGTTCTTC. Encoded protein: CASSLASSSYNEQFF.

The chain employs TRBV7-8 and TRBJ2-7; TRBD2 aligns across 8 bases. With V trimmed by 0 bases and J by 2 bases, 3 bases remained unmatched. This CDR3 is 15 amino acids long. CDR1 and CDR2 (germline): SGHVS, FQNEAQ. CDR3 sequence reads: CASSLAPGGPYEQYF. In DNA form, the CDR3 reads TGTGCCAGCAGCTTAGCTCCGGGGGGGCCCTACGAGCAGTACTTC.

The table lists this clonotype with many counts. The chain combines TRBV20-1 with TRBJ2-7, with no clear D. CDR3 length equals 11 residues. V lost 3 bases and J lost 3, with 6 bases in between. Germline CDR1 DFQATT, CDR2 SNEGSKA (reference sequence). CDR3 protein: CSARTHYEQYF. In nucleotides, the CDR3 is TGCAGTGCTAGGACTCACTACGAGCAGTACTTC.

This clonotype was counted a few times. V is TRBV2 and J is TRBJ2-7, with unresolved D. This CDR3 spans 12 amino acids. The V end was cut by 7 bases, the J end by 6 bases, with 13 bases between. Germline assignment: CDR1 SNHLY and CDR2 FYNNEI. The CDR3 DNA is TGTGCCAGCACCCTTAGGGCCGGCGAGCAGTACTTC. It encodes CASTLRAGEQYF.

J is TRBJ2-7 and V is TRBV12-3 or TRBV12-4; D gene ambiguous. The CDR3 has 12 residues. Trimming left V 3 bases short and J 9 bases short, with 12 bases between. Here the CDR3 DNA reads TGTGCCAGCAGTTTCTTCCTGGACGCGCAGTACTTC. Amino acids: CASSFFLDAQYF.

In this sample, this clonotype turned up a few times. This chain's CDR3 is CASSLGETLYNEQFF. The DNA for the CDR3 is TGTGCCAGCAGCTTAGGCGAGACCCTTTACAATGAGCAGTTCTTC. V is TRBV7-2 and J is TRBJ2-1; no definite D call. The CDR3 is 15 amino acids. Germline loops: CDR1 SGHTA, CDR2 FQGNSA. Trimming removed 1 base from V and 4 bases from J, with 11 bases in between.

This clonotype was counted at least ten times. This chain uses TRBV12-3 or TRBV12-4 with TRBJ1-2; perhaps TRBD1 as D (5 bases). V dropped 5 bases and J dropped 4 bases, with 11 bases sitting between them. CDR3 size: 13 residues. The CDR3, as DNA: TGTGCCAGCAGTCTCAGGGCCAGCTATGGCTACACCTTC. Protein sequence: CASSLRASYGYTF.

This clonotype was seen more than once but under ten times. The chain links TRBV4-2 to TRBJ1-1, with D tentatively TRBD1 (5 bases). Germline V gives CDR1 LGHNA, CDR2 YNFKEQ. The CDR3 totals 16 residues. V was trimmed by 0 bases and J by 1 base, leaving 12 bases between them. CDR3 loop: CASSQDWGEWNTEAFF. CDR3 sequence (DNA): TGTGCCAGCAGCCAAGATTGGGGGGAATGGAACACTGAAGCTTTCTTT.

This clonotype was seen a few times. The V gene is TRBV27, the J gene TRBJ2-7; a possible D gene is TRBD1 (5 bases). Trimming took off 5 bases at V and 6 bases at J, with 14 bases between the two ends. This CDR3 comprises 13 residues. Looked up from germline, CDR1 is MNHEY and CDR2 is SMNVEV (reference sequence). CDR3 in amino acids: CASSVSRVFEQYF. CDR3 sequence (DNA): TGTGCCAGCAGTGTCAGCAGGGTTTTCGAGCAGTACTTC.